This T cell receptor (beta chain) was identified in a study of response to subunit inactivated influenza vaccine. Germline V gene sequence: CDR1 MRHNA, CDR2 SNTAGT. V was shortened by 6 bases and J by 2 bases, with 13 bases between the two germline ends. This CDR3 region has 14 residues. TCRdb called the RT-PCR reads again in MiXCR, with one record for every CDR3 protein. Of about 500,000 distinct CDR3 sequences listed, approximately 15% are singletons. Study results and limitations: The authors offered the suggestion that each seasonal influenza vaccination recruits few new T cells.

Remarks on this clonotype: Its antigen is undetermined.

The sequence was obtained from a man between 50 and 75 years old who received an inactivated influenza vaccine. The chain is built from TRBV6-4 and TRBJ1-1, with TRBD1 as a possible D gene (6 bases). Specimen: CD4+ T cells sorted from PBMCs, collected roughly 24 months after vaccination. The DNA for the CDR3 is TGTGCCAGCAGAGCGGACAGTAGTAACACTGAAGCTTTCTTT. Amino acids: CASRADSSNTEAFF.